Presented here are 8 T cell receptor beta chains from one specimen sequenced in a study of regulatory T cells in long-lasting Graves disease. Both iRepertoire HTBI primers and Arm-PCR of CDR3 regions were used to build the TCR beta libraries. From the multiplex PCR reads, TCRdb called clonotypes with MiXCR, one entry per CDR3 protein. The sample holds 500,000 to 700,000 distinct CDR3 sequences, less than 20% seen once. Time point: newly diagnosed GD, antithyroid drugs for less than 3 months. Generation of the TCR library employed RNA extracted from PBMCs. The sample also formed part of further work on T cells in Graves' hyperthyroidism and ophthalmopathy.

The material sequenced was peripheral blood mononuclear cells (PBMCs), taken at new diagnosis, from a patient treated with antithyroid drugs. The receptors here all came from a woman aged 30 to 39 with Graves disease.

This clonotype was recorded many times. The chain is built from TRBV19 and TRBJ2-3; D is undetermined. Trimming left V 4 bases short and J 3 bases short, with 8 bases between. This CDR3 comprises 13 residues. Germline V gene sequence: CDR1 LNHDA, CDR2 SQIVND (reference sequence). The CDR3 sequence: CASSRRTTDTQYF. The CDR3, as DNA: TGTGCCAGTAGTAGGCGGACGACAGATACGCAGTATTTT.

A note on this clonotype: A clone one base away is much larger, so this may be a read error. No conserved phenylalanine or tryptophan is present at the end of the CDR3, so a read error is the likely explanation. The chain's CDR3 is CATTSFNEQFS. The CDR3 coding sequence is TGTGCCACTACTAGTTTCAATGAGCAGTTCTCC. The gene calls are TRBV28 and TRBJ2-1; D may be TRBD2 (5 bases). Germline CDR1 and CDR2: MDHEN and SYDVKM. The germline V and J ends were trimmed by 10 bases and 6 bases, with 10 bases remaining between them. The CDR3 contains 11 residues.

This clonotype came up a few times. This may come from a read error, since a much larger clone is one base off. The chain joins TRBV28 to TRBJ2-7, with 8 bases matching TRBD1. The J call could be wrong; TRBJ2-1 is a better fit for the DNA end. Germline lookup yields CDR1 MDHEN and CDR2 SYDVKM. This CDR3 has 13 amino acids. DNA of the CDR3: TGTGCCAGCCTATCACTGGACAGGGACGAGCAGTTCTTC. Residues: CASLSLDRDEQFF.

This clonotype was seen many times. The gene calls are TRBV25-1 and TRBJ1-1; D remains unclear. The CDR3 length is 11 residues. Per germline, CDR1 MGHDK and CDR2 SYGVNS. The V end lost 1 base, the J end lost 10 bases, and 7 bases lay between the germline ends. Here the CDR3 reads CASSESRVAFF. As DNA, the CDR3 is TGTGCCAGCAGTGAATCTCGGGTAGCTTTCTTT.

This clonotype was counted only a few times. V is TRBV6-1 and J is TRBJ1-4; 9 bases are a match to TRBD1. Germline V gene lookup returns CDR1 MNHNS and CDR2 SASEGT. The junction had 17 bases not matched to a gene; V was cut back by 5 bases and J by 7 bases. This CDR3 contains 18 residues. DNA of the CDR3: TGTGCCAGCAGTCCGACCGGGACAGGGATTTCCTCCAGTGAAAAACTGTTTTTT. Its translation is CASSPTGTGISSSEKLFF.

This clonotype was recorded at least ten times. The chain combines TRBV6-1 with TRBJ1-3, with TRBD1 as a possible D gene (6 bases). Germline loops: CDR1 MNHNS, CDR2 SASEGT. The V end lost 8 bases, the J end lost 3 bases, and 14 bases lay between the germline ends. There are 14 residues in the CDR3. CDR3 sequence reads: CASDDRPLGNTIYF. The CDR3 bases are TGTGCCAGCGATGACAGGCCCCTTGGAAACACCATATATTTT.

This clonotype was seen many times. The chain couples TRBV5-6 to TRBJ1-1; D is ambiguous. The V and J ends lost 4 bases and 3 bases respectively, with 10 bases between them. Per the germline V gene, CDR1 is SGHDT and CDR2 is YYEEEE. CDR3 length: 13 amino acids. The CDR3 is CASSIGRDTEAFF. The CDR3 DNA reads TGTGCCAGCAGCATCGGGCGGGACACTGAAGCTTTCTTT.

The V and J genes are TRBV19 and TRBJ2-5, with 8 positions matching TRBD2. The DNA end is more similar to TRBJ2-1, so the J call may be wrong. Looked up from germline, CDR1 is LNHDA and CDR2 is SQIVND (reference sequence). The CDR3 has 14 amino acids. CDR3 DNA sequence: TGTGCCAGTAGTACCCCCTACGCGGGGGGTGAGCAGTTCTTC. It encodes CASSTPYAGGEQFF.